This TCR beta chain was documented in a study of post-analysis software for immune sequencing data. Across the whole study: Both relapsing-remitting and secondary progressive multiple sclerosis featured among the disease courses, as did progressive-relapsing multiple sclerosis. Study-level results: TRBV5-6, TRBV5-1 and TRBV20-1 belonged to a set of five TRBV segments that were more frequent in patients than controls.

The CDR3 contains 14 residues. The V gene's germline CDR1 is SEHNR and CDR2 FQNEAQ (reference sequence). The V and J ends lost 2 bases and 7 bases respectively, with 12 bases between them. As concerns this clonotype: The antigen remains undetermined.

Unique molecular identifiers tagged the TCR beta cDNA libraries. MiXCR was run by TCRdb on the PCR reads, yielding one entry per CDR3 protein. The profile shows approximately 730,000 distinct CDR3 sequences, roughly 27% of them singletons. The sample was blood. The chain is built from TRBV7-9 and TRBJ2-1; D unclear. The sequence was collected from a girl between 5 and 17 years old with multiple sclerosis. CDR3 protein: CASSLSQYGNEQFF. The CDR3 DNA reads TGTGCCAGCAGCTTATCTCAATACGGGAATGAGCAGTTCTTC.